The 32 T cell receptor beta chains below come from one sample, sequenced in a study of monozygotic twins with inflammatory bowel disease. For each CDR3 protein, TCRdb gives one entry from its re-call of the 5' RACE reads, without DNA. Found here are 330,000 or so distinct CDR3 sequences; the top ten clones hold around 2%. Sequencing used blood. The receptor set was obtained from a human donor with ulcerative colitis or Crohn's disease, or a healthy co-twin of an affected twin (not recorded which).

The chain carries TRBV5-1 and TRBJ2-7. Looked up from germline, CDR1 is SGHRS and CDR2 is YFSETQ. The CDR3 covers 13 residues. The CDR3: CASSLKVAYEQYF.

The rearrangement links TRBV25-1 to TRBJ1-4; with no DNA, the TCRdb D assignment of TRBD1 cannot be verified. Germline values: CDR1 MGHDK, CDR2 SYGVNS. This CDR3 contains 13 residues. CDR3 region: CASTGDKAEKLFF.

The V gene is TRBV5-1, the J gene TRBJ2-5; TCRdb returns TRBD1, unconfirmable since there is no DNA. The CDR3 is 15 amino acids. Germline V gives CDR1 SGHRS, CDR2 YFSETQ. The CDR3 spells CASSGGDRSTQTQYF.

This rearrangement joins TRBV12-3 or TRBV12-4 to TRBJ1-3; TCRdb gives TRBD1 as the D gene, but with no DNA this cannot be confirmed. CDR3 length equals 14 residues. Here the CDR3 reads CASSSGQAGNTIYF.

The CDR3 sequence: CASRSAPSGGTQYF. The genes are TRBV19 and TRBJ2-3; TCRdb calls TRBD2, which cannot be checked without DNA. Germline V lookup: CDR1 LNHDA, CDR2 SQIVND (reference sequence). CDR3 length: 14 residues.

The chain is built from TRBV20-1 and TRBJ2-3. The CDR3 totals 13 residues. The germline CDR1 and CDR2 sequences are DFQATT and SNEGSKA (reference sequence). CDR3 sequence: CSARDLWLDTQYF.

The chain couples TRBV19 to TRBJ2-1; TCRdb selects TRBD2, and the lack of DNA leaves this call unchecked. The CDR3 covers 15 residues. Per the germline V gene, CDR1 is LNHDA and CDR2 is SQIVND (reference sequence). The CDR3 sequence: CASSIERGAYNEQFF.

The CDR3 sequence is CASSVNSNQPQHF. The chain combines TRBV6-1 with TRBJ1-5. The CDR3 has 13 residues. Per germline, CDR1 MNHNS and CDR2 SASEGT.

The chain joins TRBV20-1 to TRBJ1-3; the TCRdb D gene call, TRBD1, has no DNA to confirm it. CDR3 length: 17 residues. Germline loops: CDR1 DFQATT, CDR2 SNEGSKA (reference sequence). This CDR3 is CSATQQGRGLSGNTIYF.

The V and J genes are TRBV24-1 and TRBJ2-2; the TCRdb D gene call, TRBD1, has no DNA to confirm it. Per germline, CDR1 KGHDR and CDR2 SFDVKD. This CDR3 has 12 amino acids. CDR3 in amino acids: CATTRGAGELFF.

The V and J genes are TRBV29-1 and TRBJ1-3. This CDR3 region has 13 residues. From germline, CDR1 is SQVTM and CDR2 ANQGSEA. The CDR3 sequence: CNVVTGPGNTIYF.

CDR3 sequence: CATSRDRRGGGHTF. J is TRBJ1-2 and V is TRBV15; TCRdb picks TRBD1, but there is no DNA to check that call. CDR1 and CDR2 (germline): LNHNV, YYDKDF (reference sequence). The CDR3 has 14 amino acids.

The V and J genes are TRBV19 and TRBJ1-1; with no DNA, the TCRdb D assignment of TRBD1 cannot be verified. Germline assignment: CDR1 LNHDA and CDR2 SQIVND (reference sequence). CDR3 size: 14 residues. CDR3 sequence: CASTIGGRGLEAFF.

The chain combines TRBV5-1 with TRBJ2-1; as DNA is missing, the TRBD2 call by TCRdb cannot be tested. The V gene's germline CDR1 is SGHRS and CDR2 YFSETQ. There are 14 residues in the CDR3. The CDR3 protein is CASSPRPDSDEQFF.

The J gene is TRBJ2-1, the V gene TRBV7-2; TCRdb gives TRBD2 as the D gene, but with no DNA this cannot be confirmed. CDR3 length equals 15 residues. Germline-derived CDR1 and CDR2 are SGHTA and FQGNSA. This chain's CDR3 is CASSSGGTSTNEQFF.

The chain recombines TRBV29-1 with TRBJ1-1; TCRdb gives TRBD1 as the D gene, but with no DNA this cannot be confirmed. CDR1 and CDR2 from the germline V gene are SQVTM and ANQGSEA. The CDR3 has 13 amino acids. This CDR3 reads CSVRTGGNTEAFF.

CDR3 amino acids: CASSYPGVAITGELFF. The V gene is TRBV5-1, the J gene TRBJ2-2. This CDR3 has 16 residues. CDR1 and CDR2 from the germline V gene are SGHRS and YFSETQ.

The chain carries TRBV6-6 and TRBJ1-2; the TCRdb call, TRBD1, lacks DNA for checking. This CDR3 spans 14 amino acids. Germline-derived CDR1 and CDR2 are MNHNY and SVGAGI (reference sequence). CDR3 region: CASSYSDRPRGYTF.

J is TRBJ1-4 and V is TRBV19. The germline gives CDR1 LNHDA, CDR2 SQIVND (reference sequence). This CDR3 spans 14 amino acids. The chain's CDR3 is CASSMRTPNEKLFF.

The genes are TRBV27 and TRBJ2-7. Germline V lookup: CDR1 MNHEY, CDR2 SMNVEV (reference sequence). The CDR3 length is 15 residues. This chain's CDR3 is CASSSGQTRIYEQYF.

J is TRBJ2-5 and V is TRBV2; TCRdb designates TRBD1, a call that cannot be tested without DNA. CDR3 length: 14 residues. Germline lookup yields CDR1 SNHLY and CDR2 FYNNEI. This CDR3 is CASSRTLSTETQYF.

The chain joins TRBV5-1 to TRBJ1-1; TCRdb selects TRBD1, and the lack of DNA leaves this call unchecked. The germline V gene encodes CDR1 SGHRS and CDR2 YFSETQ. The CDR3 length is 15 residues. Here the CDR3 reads CASSLERGRGTEAFF.

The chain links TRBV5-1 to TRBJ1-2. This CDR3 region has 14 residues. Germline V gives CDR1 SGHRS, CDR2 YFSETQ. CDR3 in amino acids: CASSLGEILHGYTF.

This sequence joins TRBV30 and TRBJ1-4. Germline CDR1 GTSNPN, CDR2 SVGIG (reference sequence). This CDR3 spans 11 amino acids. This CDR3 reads CAWSVREKLFF.

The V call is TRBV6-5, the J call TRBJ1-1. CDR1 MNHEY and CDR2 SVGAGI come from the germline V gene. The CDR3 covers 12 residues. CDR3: CASSSDLPEAFF.

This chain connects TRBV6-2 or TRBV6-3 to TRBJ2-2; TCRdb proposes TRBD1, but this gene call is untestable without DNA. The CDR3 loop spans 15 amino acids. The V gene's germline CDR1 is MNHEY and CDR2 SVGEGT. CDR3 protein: CASNLRDRFTGELFF.

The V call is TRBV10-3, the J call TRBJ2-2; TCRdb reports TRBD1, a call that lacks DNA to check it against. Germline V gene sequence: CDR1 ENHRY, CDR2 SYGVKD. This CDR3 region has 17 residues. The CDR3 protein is CAISDRTGTGGTGELFF.

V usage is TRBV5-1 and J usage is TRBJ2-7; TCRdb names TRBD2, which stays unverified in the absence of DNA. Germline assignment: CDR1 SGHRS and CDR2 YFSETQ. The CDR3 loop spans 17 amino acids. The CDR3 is CASSSPPGTQYRGEQYF.

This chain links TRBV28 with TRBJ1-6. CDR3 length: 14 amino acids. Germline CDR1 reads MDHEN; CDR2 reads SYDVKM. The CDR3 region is CASRSGGPGSPLHF.

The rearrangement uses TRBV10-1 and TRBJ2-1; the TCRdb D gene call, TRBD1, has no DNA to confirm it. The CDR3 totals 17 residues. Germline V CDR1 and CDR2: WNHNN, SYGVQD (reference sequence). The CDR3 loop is CASSESWAGASYNEQFF.

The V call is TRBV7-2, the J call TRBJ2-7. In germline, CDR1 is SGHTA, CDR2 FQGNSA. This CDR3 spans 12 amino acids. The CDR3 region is CASSLRSYEQYF.

CDR3: CASSPGTRSVIQYF. V usage is TRBV12-3 or TRBV12-4 and J usage is TRBJ2-4; no DNA is available, so the TRBD2 call from TCRdb remains unchecked. The CDR3 runs 14 residues.